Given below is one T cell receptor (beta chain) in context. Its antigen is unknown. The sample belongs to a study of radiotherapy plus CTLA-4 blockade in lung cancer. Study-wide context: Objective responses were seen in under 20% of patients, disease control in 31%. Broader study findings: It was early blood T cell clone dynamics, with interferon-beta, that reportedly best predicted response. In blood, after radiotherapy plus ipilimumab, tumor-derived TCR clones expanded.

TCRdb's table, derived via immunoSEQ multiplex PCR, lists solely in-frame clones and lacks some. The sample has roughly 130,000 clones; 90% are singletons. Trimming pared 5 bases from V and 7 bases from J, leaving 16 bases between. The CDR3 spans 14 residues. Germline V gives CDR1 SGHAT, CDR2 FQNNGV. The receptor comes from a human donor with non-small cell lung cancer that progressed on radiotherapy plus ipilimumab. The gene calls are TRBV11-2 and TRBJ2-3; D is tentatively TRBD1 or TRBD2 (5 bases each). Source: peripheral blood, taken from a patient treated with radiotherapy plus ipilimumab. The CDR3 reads CASSASGTLNTQYF. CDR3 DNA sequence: TGTGCCAGCAGCGCATCCGGGACGCTAAATACGCAGTATTTT. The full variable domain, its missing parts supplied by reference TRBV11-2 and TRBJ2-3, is EAGVAQSPRYKIIEKRQSVAFWCNPISGHATLYWYQQILGQGPKLLIQFQNNGVVDDSQLPKDRFSAERLKGVDSTLKIQPAKLEDSAVYLCASSASGTLNTQYFGPGTRLTVL.